Listed below are T cell receptor beta chains from one sample, sequenced in a study of patients and donors after allogeneic stem cell transplantation. TCRdb re-called the RT-PCR reads with MiXCR, one entry per CDR3 protein. The sample lists about 230,000 distinct CDR3 sequences, 11% to 15% seen once, with 11% in the top ten. Material for sequencing was blood, either unsorted or a sorted T cell fraction (not recorded which). The receptors were gathered from a human donor who was either an allogeneic HSCT recipient or a stem cell or donor lymphocyte infusion donor (not recorded which). It is not recorded whose cells these are; they may come from a transplant donor. Both conserved end residues are part of each CDR3. Fields, in order: clone size, D gene, V gene, J gene, CDR3 DNA, CDR3 protein. D genes are given only for firm matches. Size tells how often a clone was seen (once, few, many) or the class of an expanded clone, and some rows leave it out.

many	TRBD2	TRBV19	TRBJ2-3	TGTGCCAGTAGTATTATCCGAGCGGGAGGGAGGGGAGATACGCAGTATTTT	CASSIIRAGGRGDTQYF
many	-	TRBV5-6	TRBJ2-1	TGTGCCAGCAGCCTCGAGGCTGGAGGACGCTCCTACAATGAGCAGTTCTTC	CASSLEAGGRSYNEQFF
-	TRBD1	TRBV7-2	TRBJ2-7	TGTGCCAGCAGCGACCAGACAGGGGCGTTCTACGAGCAGTACTTC	CASSDQTGAFYEQYF
-	-	TRBV5-5	TRBJ2-1	TGTGCCAGCAGCTTGGCCGATACAGGGAAGTGGTTCTTC	CASSLADTGKWFF
once	-	TRBV7-3	TRBJ2-3	TGTGCCAGCAGCTCGGGCAGGGGAAATACGCAGTATTTT	CASSSGRGNTQYF
-	-	TRBV6-2/TRBV6-3	TRBJ2-3	TGTGCCAGCACGGACAGAAGCACAGATACGCAGTATTTT	CASTDRSTDTQYF
-	TRBD1	TRBV10-3	TRBJ2-2	TGTGCCACACGAAAAGGGACAGGGGCTATCAACACCGGGGAGCTGTTTTTT	CATRKGTGAINTGELFF
few	-	TRBV20-1	TRBJ2-1	TGCAGTGCCCGGGTAAGAGAGAGGTTCAGCAATGAGCAGTTCTTC	CSARVRERFSNEQFF
many	-	TRBV9	TRBJ1-5	TGTGCCAGCAGCCTAAGGATGACAGACAATCAGCCCCAGCATTTT	CASSLRMTDNQPQHF
-	-	TRBV19	TRBJ1-2	TGTGCCAGTAGTATAGATGGCAGGGTGGGCCATGGCTACACCTTC	CASSIDGRVGHGYTF
many	TRBD1	TRBV5-6	TRBJ2-1	TGTGCCAGCAGCTTATCAGGGGGAAGGAGCGCTAGCTCCTACAATGAGCAGTTCTTC	CASSLSGGRSASSYNEQFF
many	-	TRBV3-1	TRBJ2-7	TGTGCCAGCAGCCATGGACAGTTCAACTACGAGCAGTACTTC	CASSHGQFNYEQYF
many	-	TRBV19	TRBJ2-2	TGTGCCAGTAGTACGGCTGGGGGGACCGGGGAGCTGTTTTTT	CASSTAGGTGELFF
many	-	TRBV10-3	TRBJ2-2	TGTGCCATCAGTGAGTCAGGTAGCGGATCTACCGGGGAGCTGTTTTTT	CAISESGSGSTGELFF
-	TRBD1	TRBV2	TRBJ1-2	TGTGCCAGCGGGACAGCGACTAACTATGGCTACACCTTC	CASGTATNYGYTF
few	-	TRBV5-1	TRBJ1-6	TGCGCCAGCAGCTTAGGGGTTAGAAATTCACCCCTCCACTTT	CASSLGVRNSPLHF
-	TRBD1	TRBV5-1	TRBJ1-4	TGCGCCAGCTCCGAAACAGGGGACCCTAGAGAAAAACTGTTTTTT	CASSETGDPREKLFF
-	-	TRBV7-2	TRBJ2-7	TGTGCCAGCAGTTGGCTCGGTTACGAGCAGTACTTC	CASSWLGYEQYF
many	TRBD2	TRBV24-1	TRBJ2-1	TGTGCCACCAGTGATTTGAAGGGCGGGAGGGGCTCCTACAATGAGCAGTTCTTC	CATSDLKGGRGSYNEQFF
few	-	TRBV12-3/TRBV12-4	TRBJ1-2	TGTGCCAGCAGCCCTTCCGGGACTGGGTATGGCTACACCTTC	CASSPSGTGYGYTF
few	TRBD1	TRBV29-1	TRBJ1-4	TGCAGCGTCACAGGGGGATCTAATGAAAAACTGTTTTTT	CSVTGGSNEKLFF
many	TRBD2	TRBV5-1	TRBJ2-3	TGCGCCAGCAGTTCGGGACTAGCGGGAGGGGGAGAATCCACAGATACGCAGTATTTT	CASSSGLAGGGESTDTQYF
-	TRBD2	TRBV15	TRBJ2-4	TGTGCCACCAGCTCCCCCCGGGAGGGAAGTGTCAAAAACATTCAGTACTTC	CATSSPREGSVKNIQYF
-	-	TRBV7-8	TRBJ1-1	TGTGCCAGCAGCGCCGACACTGAAGCTTTCTTT	CASSADTEAFF
many	-	TRBV24-1	TRBJ2-3	TGTGCCACCAGTGAAAGATATACGCAGTATTTT	CATSERYTQYF
few	-	TRBV29-1	TRBJ2-3	TGCAGCGCTGGGGGCCGCACAGATACGCAGTATTTT	CSAGGRTDTQYF
-	-	TRBV11-1	TRBJ2-1	TGTGCCAGCAGCTTAGCGGCCAATGAGCAGTTCTTC	CASSLAANEQFF
-	-	TRBV2	TRBJ1-1	TGTGCCAGTACGGAAGAGGGAGGGCGAACTGAAGCTTTCTTT	CASTEEGGRTEAFF
few	-	TRBV6-2/TRBV6-3	TRBJ1-3	TGTGCCAGCAGTGAGACCCGAAACACCATATATTTT	CASSETRNTIYF
-	TRBD1	TRBV20-1	TRBJ1-1	TGCAGTGCCATGGAGAGGGACAGGGGGTTCCCTCAAGCTTTCTTT	CSAMERDRGFPQAFF
few	TRBD1	TRBV10-3	TRBJ2-1	TGTGCCATCAGTGATTTCGACAGGGGGCAGAATGAGCAGTTCTTC	CAISDFDRGQNEQFF
few	-	TRBV25-1	TRBJ1-3	TGTGCCAGCAGTGAATATAGGGGCCTCTCTGGAAACACCATATATTTT	CASSEYRGLSGNTIYF
few	-	TRBV2	TRBJ2-5	TGTGCCAGCAGTGAAGAAGAGGAAGAGACCCAGTACTTC	CASSEEEEETQYF
-	-	TRBV30	TRBJ2-3	TGTGCCTGGACCCGTAGCAGGAGCACAGATACGCAGTATTTT	CAWTRSRSTDTQYF
few	-	TRBV30	TRBJ1-2	TGTGCCTGGAGTGGGCCAGGGAGATATGGCTACACCTTC	CAWSGPGRYGYTF
-	-	TRBV9	TRBJ1-1	TGTGCCAGCAGCGTACAGGGAGACACTGAAGCTTTCTTT	CASSVQGDTEAFF
-	-	TRBV12-3/TRBV12-4	TRBJ1-3	TGTGCCAGCAGTTTTTTTTGGCGGGGGACTAGCTCTGGAAACACCATATATTTT	CASSFFWRGTSSGNTIYF
many	-	TRBV19	TRBJ2-1	TGTGCCAGTAGTATAGACCTCACCCGAAATGAGCAGTTCTTC	CASSIDLTRNEQFF
many	-	TRBV6-5	TRBJ1-3	TGTGCCAGCAGTTACGGTCTTGGCGCAGAAGGGAACACCATATATTTT	CASSYGLGAEGNTIYF
-	-	TRBV30	TRBJ1-5	TGTGCCTGGAGTGAGGGTAAGGGACGGACCCAGCATTTT	CAWSEGKGRTQHF
few	-	TRBV15	TRBJ2-7	TGTGCCACCAGCAGAGAGAAACATACCTACGAGCAGTACTTC	CATSREKHTYEQYF
-	TRBD2	TRBV4-1	TRBJ2-2	TGCGCCAGCAGAGAGGGACTAGGCTTGACCGGGGAGCTGTTTTTT	CASREGLGLTGELFF
few	-	TRBV19	TRBJ1-2	TGCGCCAGTTCGGGCAGCCGTATAAACTATGGCTACACCTTC	CASSGSRINYGYTF
-	-	TRBV14	TRBJ2-7	TGTGCCAGCAGCCAAGTTATGTTTACAGGGCCCCGGATAAACTACGAGCAGTACTTC	CASSQVMFTGPRINYEQYF
few	-	TRBV19	TRBJ2-7	TGTGCCAGTAGTATAAGGTGGCAGGGCTTCTCCTACGAGCAGTACTTC	CASSIRWQGFSYEQYF
-	-	TRBV5-5	TRBJ2-5	TGTGCCAGCACCAGACGGGACCAAGAGACCCAGTACTTC	CASTRRDQETQYF
many	-	TRBV4-3	TRBJ2-3	TGCGCCAGCAGCCAAGATTCCCACAGATCTAGCACAGATACGCAGTATTTT	CASSQDSHRSSTDTQYF
-	TRBD1	TRBV20-1	TRBJ2-7	TGCAGTGCTAGAGAATACCCCTCTTGGGGACAGGATTCCTCCTACGAGCAGTACTTC	CSAREYPSWGQDSSYEQYF